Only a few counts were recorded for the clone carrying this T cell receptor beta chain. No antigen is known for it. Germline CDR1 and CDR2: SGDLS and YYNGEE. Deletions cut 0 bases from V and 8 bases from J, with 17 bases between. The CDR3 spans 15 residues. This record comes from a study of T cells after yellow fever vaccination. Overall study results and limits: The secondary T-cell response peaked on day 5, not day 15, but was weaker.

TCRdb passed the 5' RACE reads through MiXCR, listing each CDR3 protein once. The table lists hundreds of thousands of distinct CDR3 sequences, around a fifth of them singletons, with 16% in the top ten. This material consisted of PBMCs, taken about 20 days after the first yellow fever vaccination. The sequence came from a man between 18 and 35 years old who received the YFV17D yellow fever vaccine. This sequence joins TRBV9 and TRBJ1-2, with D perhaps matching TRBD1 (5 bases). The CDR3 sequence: CASSVGPGRSEGYTF. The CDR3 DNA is TGTGCCAGCAGCGTAGGGCCAGGGCGATCGGAGGGCTACACCTTC. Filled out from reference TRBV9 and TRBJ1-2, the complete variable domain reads DSGVTQTPKHLITATGQRVTLRCSPRSGDLSVYWYQQSLDQGLQFLIQYYNGEERAKGNILERFSAQQFPDLHSELNLSSLELGDSALYFCASSVGPGRSEGYTFGSGTRLTVV.